The subject of this entry is one T cell receptor (beta chain). Antigen: not known. This entry is derived from a study of T cell repertoires in cytomegalovirus infection. Between the trimmed V and J ends, which lost 2 bases and 3 bases, there was a span of 13 bases. From germline, CDR1 is MNHEY and CDR2 SVGAGI. This CDR3 is built from 15 residues. From the reads, TCRdb called clonotypes with MiXCR, one entry per CDR3 protein. The data contain roughly 200,000 distinct CDR3 sequences, 35% to 40% of them singletons. The source is a human donor in good health (CMV status not recorded). Some clones in this sample may be carry-over from other donors' samples. This chain uses TRBV6-5 with TRBJ1-1, with D hard to call. The specimen comprised CD8+ T cells from cultured PBMCs, sampled from culture after CMV antigen stimulation. The CDR3 here is CASSYATKGDTEAFF. The DNA for the CDR3 is TGTGCCAGCAGTTACGCAACTAAGGGTGACACTGAAGCTTTCTTT.